A single sample is the source of the 10 T cell receptor beta chains below, sequenced in a study of CD8 T cells in ankylosing spondylitis. Each CDR3 protein gets one entry after TCRdb re-called the 5' RACE reads with MiXCR. The sample records 350,000 or so distinct CDR3 sequences, 11% being singletons. Sequencing input: blood, either unsorted or a sorted T cell fraction (not recorded which). The origin of the receptors is a female donor with ankylosing spondylitis or in good health (not recorded which).

This sequence joins TRBV28 and TRBJ1-2; no firm D call. The CDR3 spans 15 residues. CDR1 and CDR2 (germline): MDHEN, SYDVKM. V was clipped by 4 bases and J by 12 bases, with 24 bases between them. CDR3 sequence (DNA): TGTGCCAGCAGTTCATCCGCCGGTGGGGTGGACGGCGACACCTTC. Amino acids: CASSSSAGGVDGDTF.

This clonotype has a handful of counts. This rearrangement joins TRBV7-9 to TRBJ2-7, with 7 bases matching TRBD1. This CDR3 spans 14 amino acids. Germline-derived CDR1 and CDR2 are SEHNR and FQNEAQ (reference sequence). The V segment lost 5 bases and the J segment 3 bases; nucleotides outside the gene matches: 7. CDR3 sequence: CASSTGTALYEQYF. CDR3 nucleotide sequence: TGTGCCAGCAGCACCGGGACAGCGCTCTACGAGCAGTACTTC.

This clonotype has at least ten counts. The chain links TRBV24-1 to TRBJ2-1; TRBD1 matches at 8 bases. Trimming cost V 6 bases and J 8 bases; bases outside gene matches: 5. The CDR3 totals 13 residues. Germline values: CDR1 KGHDR, CDR2 SFDVKD. CDR3: CATSYPGGDEQFF. In nucleotides, the CDR3 is TGTGCCACCAGTTATCCAGGGGGCGATGAGCAGTTCTTC.

There are a few counts of this clonotype. The V gene is TRBV7-9, the J gene TRBJ1-2; a weak D match, TRBD1 (5 bases). This CDR3 spans 13 amino acids. Looked up from germline, CDR1 is SEHNR and CDR2 is FQNEAQ (reference sequence). V lost 5 bases, J lost 6 bases, and 13 bases lay in between. CDR3: CASSLQEDHGYTF. CDR3 coding DNA: TGTGCCAGCAGCCTACAGGAGGACCATGGCTACACCTTC.

This clonotype was observed at least ten times. The V and J genes are TRBV5-1 and TRBJ1-5, with unresolved D. Trimming took off 2 bases at V and 5 bases at J, with 11 bases between the two ends. The length of the CDR3 is 14 residues. Germline CDR1 is SGHRS and CDR2 is YFSETQ. The CDR3, as DNA: TGCGCCAGCAGCTTAACGGAGGGAGATCAGCCCCAGCATTTT. Translation: CASSLTEGDQPQHF.

This clonotype was found many times. This chain connects TRBV29-1 to TRBJ1-3; D call uncertain. The CDR3 covers 13 residues. Germline V gene sequence: CDR1 SQVTM, CDR2 ANQGSEA. V lost 7 bases and J lost 0, with 10 bases in between. For the CDR3, the DNA is TGCAGCGCAGACACTAGCTCTGGAAACACCATATATTTT. It specifies CSADTSSGNTIYF.

This clonotype was detected many times. The chain carries TRBV20-1 and TRBJ2-1, with D hard to call. CDR3 length: 15 residues. V was cut by 5 bases and J by 6 bases, with 20 bases left in between. Per the germline V gene, CDR1 is DFQATT and CDR2 is SNEGSKA (reference sequence). Written as DNA, the CDR3 is TGCAGTGCTGCATCCAAAAGAAGGTTGCCCAATGAGCAGTTCTTC. Amino acids: CSAASKRRLPNEQFF.

In this sample, this clonotype turned up many times. The chain carries TRBV11-2 and TRBJ2-3; D is perhaps TRBD2 (5 bases). V was shortened by 3 bases and J by 7 bases, with 11 bases between the two germline ends. This CDR3 is built from 13 residues. Germline-derived CDR1 and CDR2 are SGHAT and FQNNGV. The CDR3 loop is CASSLEGGHTQYF. In nucleotides, the CDR3 is TGTGCCAGCAGCTTGGAAGGAGGCCATACGCAGTATTTT.

The rearrangement links TRBV27 to TRBJ1-2; no clear D gene. This CDR3 contains 12 residues. V lost 6 bases and J lost 4, with 9 bases in between. Germline V gene data show CDR1 as MNHEY and CDR2 as SMNVEV (reference sequence). The CDR3 protein is CASRTYGYGYTF. The DNA for the CDR3 is TGTGCCAGCAGGACCTATGGCTATGGCTACACCTTC.

This clonotype was detected ten times or more. The V call is TRBV5-5, the J call TRBJ1-3; unclear D gene. CDR1 SGHKS and CDR2 YYEKEE come from the germline V gene (reference sequence). The V end lost 2 bases, the J end lost 4 bases, and 16 bases lay between the germline ends. This CDR3 is 16 amino acids long. The CDR3 region is CASSFASRAGGNTIYF. The CDR3 DNA is TGTGCCAGCAGCTTTGCTTCGAGGGCCGGAGGAAACACCATATATTTT.